This entry lists 8 T cell receptor beta chains sequenced from one sample in a study of blood T cells in healthy people across ages. It was with a sample-barcoded 5' primer and a J-beta primer mix that a second PCR of about 6 to 11 cycles was run. MiXCR, applied by TCRdb to the 5' RACE reads, yields one record per CDR3 protein. Of some 750,000 distinct CDR3 sequences listed, 22% were seen once; the top ten hold about 22%. The sequenced sample was blood. The receptors originated from a man aged 65 to 85 in good health.

This clonotype occurred a few times. The chain combines TRBV4-2 with TRBJ1-2; 12 nucleotides match TRBD1. The CDR3 runs to 13 residues. Unmatched junction bases numbered 2, after V lost 6 bases and J lost 6 bases. Germline lookup yields CDR1 LGHNA and CDR2 YNFKEQ. The CDR3 DNA follows: TGTGCCAGCAGTGGGACAGGGGGCGATGGCTACACCTTC. It encodes CASSGTGGDGYTF.

This clonotype showed up just once. This sequence joins TRBV20-1 and TRBJ1-4; D not certain. CDR3 length: 13 residues. V was cut by 3 bases and J by 7 bases, with 12 bases left in between. Germline V lookup: CDR1 DFQATT, CDR2 SNEGSKA (reference sequence). The CDR3 region is CSASYRGGEKLFF. The CDR3, as DNA: TGCAGTGCTAGTTACAGAGGAGGTGAAAAACTGTTTTTT.

There are many counts of this clonotype. The gene calls are TRBV29-1 and TRBJ1-2; the D is unclear. Germline V CDR1 and CDR2: SQVTM, ANQGSEA. This CDR3 is built from 13 residues. Trimming cost V 4 bases and J 4 bases, with 13 bases left between them. CDR3 coding DNA: TGCAGCGTTGGAGGCGCGGAATTCTATGGCTACACCTTC. Translating gives CSVGGAEFYGYTF.

This clonotype was picked up a small number of times. At one end the junction does not follow the germline gene, possibly because of a read error. V usage is TRBV12-3 or TRBV12-4 and J usage is TRBJ2-5, with 11 bases matching TRBD2. The J call is in doubt because the DNA end fits TRBJ2-7 better. This CDR3 region has 15 residues. The DNA of the CDR3 is TGCGCCAGCAGCCGTAGCGGGGGGGTCACCTACGAGCAGTACTTC. Amino acids: CASSRSGGVTYEQYF.

CDR3 amino acids: CASSLLADFTDTQYF. CDR3 nucleotides: TGTGCCAGCAGCTTACTAGCGGACTTCACAGATACGCAGTATTTT. The gene calls are TRBV7-9 and TRBJ2-3; 7 bases match TRBD2. Germline-derived CDR1 and CDR2 are SEHNR and FQNEAQ (reference sequence). The CDR3 covers 15 residues. V gave up 2 bases and J gave up 2 bases; unmatched junction bases: 4.

Comment on this clonotype: A much larger clone is a single base away; this may be a read error. The chain joins TRBV5-1 to TRBJ2-3, with D unresolved. CDR3 length: 13 amino acids. CDR1 and CDR2 from the germline V gene are SGHRS and YFSETQ. The V end was cut by 4 bases, the J end by 4 bases, with 10 bases between. The CDR3 region is CASSVEPSDTQYF. As DNA, the CDR3 is TGCGCCAGCAGCGTGGAACCTTCAGATACGCAGTATTTT.

This clonotype turned up a few times. The chain links TRBV10-3 to TRBJ2-2; possibly TRBD1 or TRBD2 for D (5 bases each). Per the germline V gene, CDR1 is ENHRY and CDR2 is SYGVKD. V gave up 2 bases and J gave up 4 bases, with 11 bases separating them. CDR3 size: 15 residues. The CDR3 sequence is CAISELVGTTGELFF. The DNA of the CDR3 is TGTGCCATCAGTGAGCTCGTTGGGACCACCGGGGAGCTGTTTTTT.

The sample holds a few counts of this clonotype. The chain recombines TRBV12-3 or TRBV12-4 with TRBJ2-5, with D perhaps given as TRBD1 or TRBD2 (5 bases each). The V end lost 8 bases, the J end lost 5 bases, and 18 bases lay between the germline ends. The CDR3 runs 14 residues. In DNA form, the CDR3 reads TGTGCCAGCCGATCGGGACCAAGCAGGGAGACCCAGTACTTC. Translating gives CASRSGPSRETQYF.